This TCR beta chain was observed in a study of CD8 T cells in ankylosing spondylitis. Points from the study as a whole: A motif in TCR beta, a set of eight highly homologous variants, appeared characteristic of ankylosing spondylitis blood.

Quantitative 5'-RACE with molecular barcodes produced the TCR beta libraries. TCRdb reanalysed the 5' RACE reads using MiXCR and keeps one entry per CDR3 protein. The sample holds 390,000 or so distinct CDR3 sequences; 20% to 25% are singletons and the top ten take about 15%. The sample holds a few counts of this clonotype. The antigen is not known. Germline-derived CDR1 and CDR2 are SGHNT and YENEEA. V lost 10 bases and J lost 3; bases outside the gene matches: 10. The CDR3 loop spans 14 amino acids. The receptor comes from a male donor with ankylosing spondylitis. Sequenced: blood, either unsorted or a sorted T cell fraction (not recorded which). The genes are TRBV11-3 and TRBJ2-3; 7 bases line up with TRBD2. CDR3 sequence reads: CATQSGLVTDTQYF. In DNA form, the CDR3 reads TGTGCCACTCAAAGCGGACTAGTTACAGATACGCAGTATTTT.